The sequence of this T cell receptor (beta chain) was determined in a study of shared clonotypes between healthy human individuals. Per the germline V gene, CDR1 is SGHNT and CDR2 is YYREEE (reference sequence). V was trimmed by 0 bases and J by 6 bases, leaving 10 bases between them. This CDR3 comprises 13 residues. The method was immunoSEQ multiplex PCR; TCRdb's version includes in-frame clones alone and lacks a portion of them. The sample comprises around 1 million clones, approximately 80% of which are singletons, and about 1.5% rests with the top ten. This clone was seen more than once but under ten times.

The sequenced material came from memory CD4+ T cells sorted from blood. Subset reported: CD45RA-negative fraction. The V call is TRBV5-4, the J call TRBJ2-7; no clear D gene. This clonotype was sampled from a man aged 18-30 years in good health. Written as DNA, the CDR3 is TGTGCCAGCAGCTTGGCCGCCACCGGCGAGCAGTACTTC. Translation: CASSLAATGEQYF.